The 22 T cell receptor beta chains below all came from one sample that was sequenced in a study of cytomegalovirus exposure and HLA in healthy donors. PCR employed 60 Vbeta and 13 Jbeta primers. Profiling relied on immunoSEQ multiplex PCR, and the TCRdb table lists in-frame clones only, not all of them. In the table there are approximately 170,000 clones, about 64% of which are singletons. Sequencing was performed on PBMCs. The receptors come from a man aged 45-60 years in good health and CMV-seronegative.

The chain has TRBV5-1 and TRBJ2-5, with TRBD2 matching over 10 bases. This CDR3 has 15 amino acids. Germline V gene sequence: CDR1 SGHRS, CDR2 YFSETQ. The V gene end was trimmed by 5 bases and the J gene end by 5 bases; junction bases not matched to a gene: 9. The CDR3 region is CASSTSGGAEETQYF. The CDR3 nucleotides read TGCGCCAGCAGTACCAGCGGGGGGGCCGAGGAGACCCAGTACTTC.

In its sample, this clone was seen a few times. The chain uses TRBV9 and TRBJ1-1; D is undetermined. CDR3 size: 14 residues. The germline V gene has CDR1 SGDLS and CDR2 YYNGEE. V was shortened by 4 bases and J by 0 bases, with 10 bases between the two germline ends. CDR3 sequence (DNA): TGTGCCAGCAGCCCGGCGGAGCTGAACACTGAAGCTTTCTTT. As protein: CASSPAELNTEAFF.

V is TRBV7-6 and J is TRBJ1-1, with TRBD1 as a possible D gene (5 bases). Germline values: CDR1 SGHVS, CDR2 FNYEAQ. Trimming removed 1 base at V and 1 base at J, with 16 bases between. This CDR3 has 17 amino acids. In nucleotides, the CDR3 is TGTGCCAGCAGCTTAGGCATGGCAGGGAATCAGAACACTGAAGCTTTCTTT. Translating it yields CASSLGMAGNQNTEAFF.

This clone showed up just a few times. The rearrangement uses TRBV13 and TRBJ1-1; weak D call: TRBD1 (6 bases). CDR1 is PRHDT, CDR2 FYEKMQ, per germline (reference sequence). CDR3 length: 13 residues. Trimming shortened V by 6 bases and J by 11 bases, and 19 bases separated the two germline ends. CDR3 nucleotides: TGTGCCAGCAGTCTCGGGACATACAGGGACGCTTTCTTT. Residues: CASSLGTYRDAFF.

The CDR3 spells CASSYSRGLAGELFF. Here the CDR3 DNA reads TGTGCCAGCAGTTACAGCAGGGGGCTGGCCGGGGAGCTGTTTTTT. The rearrangement links TRBV6-5 to TRBJ2-2; 8 positions agree with TRBD1. This CDR3 comprises 15 residues. Germline CDR1 MNHEY, CDR2 SVGAGI. With 2 bases clipped from V and 6 bases from J, the junction kept 5 bases outside the gene matches.

The chain employs TRBV7-3 and TRBJ2-2; 9 nucleotides agree with TRBD1. The V segment lost 5 bases and the J segment 7 bases; nucleotides outside the gene matches: 8. CDR1 and CDR2 from the germline V gene are SGHTA and FQGTGA. The CDR3 is 15 residues long. CDR3 residues: CASSGNRGLGGELFF. In DNA form, the CDR3 reads TGTGCCAGCAGCGGAAACAGGGGGCTGGGCGGGGAGCTGTTTTTT.

The chain employs TRBV5-1 and TRBJ1-2; 8 bases line up with TRBD1. The CDR3 covers 19 residues. CDR1 and CDR2 from the germline V gene are SGHRS and YFSETQ. The V and J ends lost 0 bases and 6 bases, in that order; junction bases with no gene match: 19. Here the CDR3 DNA reads TGCGCCAGCAGCTTGGTTTCGATATTATCGGGGACAGGTCGGAATGGCTACACCTTC. Its translation is CASSLVSILSGTGRNGYTF.

V is TRBV6-5 and J is TRBJ1-3; D not resolved. V lost 0 bases and J lost 7, with 10 bases in between. This CDR3 is 14 amino acids long. The germline V gene encodes CDR1 MNHEY and CDR2 SVGAGI. Here the CDR3 DNA reads TGTGCCAGCAGTTACTCGAGGTCCAGTAACACCATATATTTT. Translating gives CASSYSRSSNTIYF.

CDR3 DNA: TGTGCCAGCTCACCACCTTCAGGGGCCAACGTCCTGACTTTC. This sequence encodes CASSPPSGANVLTF. This chain connects TRBV18 to TRBJ2-6; D is uncertain. Germline CDR1 and CDR2: KGHSH and LQKENI. Trimming removed 0 bases at V and 4 bases at J, with 4 bases between. The CDR3 loop spans 14 amino acids.

V gene TRBV27 combines with J gene TRBJ1-2, with D uncertain. CDR3 size: 16 residues. V lost 6 bases, J lost 2 bases, and 19 bases lay in between. CDR1 is MNHEY, CDR2 SMNVEV, per germline (reference sequence). CDR3: CASSSLIRSGNYGYTF. DNA of the CDR3: TGTGCCAGCAGCTCCCTTATCCGATCGGGAAACTATGGCTACACCTTC.

The gene calls are TRBV7-9 and TRBJ2-3; TRBD1 matches 10 bases. Germline-derived CDR1 and CDR2 are SEHNR and FQNEAQ (reference sequence). Trimming at V came to 4 bases and at J to 2 bases, leaving 6 bases not matched to a gene. CDR3 length: 16 residues. CDR3 residues: CASSSGDRGITDTQYF. CDR3 bases: TGTGCCAGCAGCTCGGGGGACAGGGGAATCACAGATACGCAGTATTTT.

The chain has TRBV7-6 and TRBJ2-5; D ambiguous. CDR3 size: 14 residues. Per germline, CDR1 SGHVS and CDR2 FNYEAQ. V was cut by 1 base and J by 1 base, with 7 bases left in between. CDR3 protein: CASSLVVLQETQYF. The DNA of the CDR3 is TGTGCCAGCAGCTTAGTAGTGCTCCAAGAGACCCAGTACTTC.

This rearrangement joins TRBV28 to TRBJ2-2, with D possibly matching TRBD1 (6 bases). Trimming shortened V by 6 bases and J by 7 bases, and 24 bases separated the two germline ends. The CDR3 length is 17 residues. Germline V gene data show CDR1 as MDHEN and CDR2 as SYDVKM. In nucleotides, the CDR3 is TGTGCCAGCAGCCCGCTAAGGGAGATCAGGGGTGGCGGGGAGCTGTTTTTT. Amino acids: CASSPLREIRGGGELFF.

The genes are TRBV20-1 and TRBJ2-7; D possibly corresponds to TRBD2 (5 bases). From germline, CDR1 is DFQATT and CDR2 SNEGSKA (reference sequence). The CDR3 is 11 amino acids. V was trimmed by 6 bases and J by 7 bases, leaving 13 bases between them. The CDR3 region has the DNA TGCAGTGCCATAGAGGGATCGGAGCAGTACTTC. Protein: CSAIEGSEQYF.

This sequence joins TRBV5-1 and TRBJ1-4; D may be TRBD1 (6 bases). The germline V and J ends were trimmed by 0 bases and 6 bases, with 12 bases remaining between them. Germline loops: CDR1 SGHRS, CDR2 YFSETQ. The CDR3 extends over 15 amino acids. CDR3 nucleotide sequence: TGCGCCAGCAGCTTGGCGGGCAGGGGCGATGAAAAACTGTTTTTT. Translation gives CASSLAGRGDEKLFF.

The chain joins TRBV10-1 to TRBJ2-1; 8 positions agree with TRBD1. There are 16 residues in the CDR3. Germline-derived CDR1 and CDR2 are WNHNN and SYGVQD (reference sequence). The ends lost 5 bases at V and 2 bases at J; junction bases unmatched: 8. DNA for the CDR3: TGCGCCAGCAGTCGACAGGGGTTGGGCCCCTACAATGAGCAGTTCTTC. It translates to CASSRQGLGPYNEQFF.

The J gene is TRBJ1-1, the V gene TRBV4-3; 8 bases fit TRBD1. The V and J ends lost 4 bases and 1 base, in that order; junction bases with no gene match: 2. The germline CDR1 and CDR2 sequences are LGHNA and YSLEER. This CDR3 has 14 residues. In DNA form, the CDR3 reads TGCGCCAGCAGCCCCGGGACAGGGAACACTGAAGCTTTCTTT. Translated: CASSPGTGNTEAFF.

This clone was recorded a few times. The chain carries TRBV19 and TRBJ2-5; 12 nucleotides agree with TRBD1. This CDR3 spans 13 amino acids. CDR1 and CDR2 (germline): LNHDA, SQIVND (reference sequence). V lost 8 bases to trimming and J lost 5 bases; unmatched junction nucleotides: 3. CDR3: CASGTGGFETQYF. As DNA, the CDR3 is TGTGCCAGTGGGACAGGGGGCTTTGAGACCCAGTACTTC.

The chain links TRBV14 to TRBJ2-2; 11 bases match TRBD1. V lost 3 bases and J lost 4; bases outside the gene matches: 4. The CDR3 consists of 16 residues. Germline CDR1 and CDR2: SGHDN and FVKESK. CDR3 loop: CASSQAGTGGTGELFF. The CDR3 coding sequence is TGTGCCAGCAGCCAGGCCGGGACAGGGGGCACCGGGGAGCTGTTTTTT.

In its sample, this clone was seen a few times. The J gene is TRBJ1-2, the V gene TRBV7-6; a weak D match, TRBD1 (6 bases). This CDR3 comprises 15 residues. The V end was cut by 0 bases, the J end by 8 bases, with 16 bases between. CDR1 is SGHVS, CDR2 FNYEAQ, per germline. Here the CDR3 DNA reads TGTGCCAGCAGCTTAGCGGAGGCAGGGGTAGGAGGCTACACCTTC. This sequence encodes CASSLAEAGVGGYTF.

The CDR3 loop reads CASSPPGTSFYYEQYF. The CDR3, as DNA: TGCGCCAGCAGCCCACCCGGGACTAGCTTCTACTACGAGCAGTACTTC. The chain combines TRBV4-1 with TRBJ2-7; 9 bases map to TRBD2. The CDR3 totals 16 residues. J was trimmed by 3 bases and V by 4 bases; bases with no gene match: 10. Germline values: CDR1 MGHRA, CDR2 YSYEKL.

This clone was detected only a few times. The genes are TRBV5-1 and TRBJ2-7; 9 bases line up with TRBD2. The V gene end was trimmed by 5 bases and the J gene end by 3 bases; junction bases not matched to a gene: 9. Germline CDR1 SGHRS, CDR2 YFSETQ. The CDR3 is 15 residues long. The CDR3 reads CASRVLAGGLYEQYF. The CDR3 DNA is TGCGCCAGCAGAGTACTTGCGGGGGGGCTCTACGAGCAGTACTTC. Supplemented by reference TRBV5-1 and TRBJ2-7, the full variable domain reads KAGVTQTPRYLIKTRGQQVTLSCSPISGHRSVSWYQQTPGQGLQFLFEYFSETQRNKGNFPGRFSGRQFSNSRSEMNVSTLELGDSALYLCASRVLAGGLYEQYFGPGTRLTVT.